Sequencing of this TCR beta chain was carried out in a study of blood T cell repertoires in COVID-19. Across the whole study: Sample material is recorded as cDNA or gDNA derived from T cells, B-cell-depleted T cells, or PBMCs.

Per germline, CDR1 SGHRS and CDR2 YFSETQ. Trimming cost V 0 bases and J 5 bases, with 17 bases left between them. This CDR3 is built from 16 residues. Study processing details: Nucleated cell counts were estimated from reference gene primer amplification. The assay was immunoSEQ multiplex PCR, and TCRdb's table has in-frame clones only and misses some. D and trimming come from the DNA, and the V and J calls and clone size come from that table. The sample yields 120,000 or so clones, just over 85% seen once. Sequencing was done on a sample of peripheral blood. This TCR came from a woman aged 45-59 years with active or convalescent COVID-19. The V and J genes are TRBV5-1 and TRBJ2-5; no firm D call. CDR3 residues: CASSLGAQASMETQYF. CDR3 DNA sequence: TGCGCCAGCAGCTTGGGTGCCCAGGCCAGTATGGAGACCCAGTACTTC.